What follows are 24 T cell receptor beta chains derived from one specimen sequenced in a study of blood T cell repertoires in COVID-19. Clones were sequenced by immunoSEQ multiplex PCR, and TCRdb holds only the in-frame ones, with some missing. The profile shows around 200,000 clones, around nine tenths of them singletons. Input material: peripheral blood. These receptors were collected from a middle-aged man with active or convalescent COVID-19.

The chain's CDR3 is CASSYTSGEETQYF. As DNA, the CDR3 is TGTGCCAGCAGCTACACGAGCGGGGAAGAGACCCAGTACTTC. This rearrangement joins TRBV3-1 (or the pseudogene TRBV3-2) to TRBJ2-5; 7 positions agree with TRBD2. The CDR3 extends over 14 amino acids. In germline, CDR1 is LGHDT, CDR2 YNNKEL (reference sequence). Germline trimming cut 5 bases from V and 3 bases from J; bases unmatched to any gene: 6.

Comment on this clone: Other DNA sequences from this sample encode an identical CDR3 as well. DNA for the CDR3: TGCGCCAGCAGTGAGTCCCCAACTAGCACAGATACGCAGTATTTT. The encoded protein is CASSESPTSTDTQYF. This chain connects TRBV10-2 to TRBJ2-3; D ambiguous. From germline, CDR1 is WSHSY and CDR2 SAAADI. The CDR3 is 15 residues long. V was pared by 0 bases and J by 0 bases, with 7 bases between.

This chain connects TRBV27 to TRBJ1-4; TRBD1 matches 9 bases. CDR1 MNHEY and CDR2 SMNVEV come from the germline V gene (reference sequence). There are 15 residues in the CDR3. V dropped 6 bases and J dropped 7; count of bases not matched to a gene: 9. The CDR3 is CASSSPGTGIEKLFF. CDR3 DNA sequence: TGTGCCAGCAGCTCACCCGGGACAGGGATTGAAAAACTGTTTTTT.

Only one count was recorded for this clone. The J gene is TRBJ2-3, the V gene TRBV5-1, with a tentative D call TRBD1 (5 bases). This CDR3 spans 14 amino acids. CDR1 and CDR2 (germline): SGHRS, YFSETQ. Trimming left V 4 bases short and J 3 bases short, with 12 bases between. The CDR3 DNA reads as TGCGCCAGCAGCCAGAGTCAGGGTACAGATACGCAGTATTTT. This gives the protein CASSQSQGTDTQYF.

The chain employs TRBV4-1 and TRBJ1-5; 9 positions agree with TRBD1. Germline V gene data show CDR1 as MGHRA and CDR2 as YSYEKL. The V segment lost 1 base and the J segment 7 bases; nucleotides outside the gene matches: 5. CDR3 length equals 15 residues. The CDR3 nucleotides are TGCGCCAGCAGCCAAGGGACAGGGGCAGGGCAGCCCCAGCATTTT. This gives the protein CASSQGTGAGQPQHF.

The chain joins TRBV28 to TRBJ1-2; 7 bases line up with TRBD1. After removal of 6 bases from V and 4 bases from J, the junction contained 11 bases not matched to a gene. In germline, CDR1 is MDHEN, CDR2 SYDVKM. CDR3 length: 15 residues. CDR3 residues: CASRPTGVGAYGYTF. CDR3 in DNA: TGTGCCAGCAGACCTACAGGGGTAGGGGCCTATGGCTACACCTTC.

V is TRBV3-1 (or the pseudogene TRBV3-2) and J is TRBJ2-2; tentatively, D is TRBD2 (6 bases). This CDR3 is 14 amino acids long. Germline CDR1 LGHDT, CDR2 YNNKEL (reference sequence). Trimming took off 5 bases at V and 5 bases at J, with 12 bases between the two ends. CDR3 sequence (DNA): TGTGCCAGCAGCAGGGACTCCCAGACCGGGGAGCTGTTTTTT. Translating it yields CASSRDSQTGELFF.

This clone was seen only once. The chain couples TRBV7-2 to TRBJ1-3; D unresolved. Trimming removed 1 base from V and 2 bases from J, with 12 bases in between. The CDR3 has 16 amino acids. Germline CDR1 SGHTA, CDR2 FQGNSA. The CDR3 bases are TGTGCCAGCAGCTTAGTCGGTGGGAGAACTGGAAACACCATATATTTT. It codes for CASSLVGGRTGNTIYF.

The chain employs TRBV12-3 or TRBV12-4 and TRBJ2-1; no reliable D call. This CDR3 has 12 amino acids. With 3 bases removed from V and 9 bases from J, the gap between germline ends came to 9 bases. CDR3 in DNA: TGTGCCAGCAGTTTCAGTATCACTGAGCAGTTCTTC. As protein: CASSFSITEQFF.

The chain is built from TRBV28 and TRBJ1-5; D remains ambiguous. The V gene's germline CDR1 is MDHEN and CDR2 SYDVKM. Trimming cost V 1 base and J 4 bases, with 5 bases left between them. This CDR3 is built from 13 residues. The CDR3 protein is CASSLSVNQPQHF. The CDR3 nucleotides are TGTGCCAGCAGTTTATCGGTGAATCAGCCCCAGCATTTT. Drawing the rest from reference TRBV28 and TRBJ1-5, the complete variable domain is DVKVTQSSRYLVKRTGEKVFLECVQDMDHENMFWYRQDPGLGLRLIYFSYDVKMKEKGDIPEGYSVSREKKERFSLILESASTNQTSMYLCASSLSVNQPQHFGDGTRLSIL.

V and J are TRBV12-3 or TRBV12-4 and TRBJ2-2; 9 bases match TRBD1. V gave up 8 bases and J gave up 7 bases; unmatched junction bases: 5. The CDR3 length is 13 residues. CDR3 DNA: TGTGCCAGCGGGACAGGGAGAGGCGGGGAGCTGTTTTTT. Amino acid sequence: CASGTGRGGELFF.

This sequence joins TRBV12-3 or TRBV12-4 and TRBJ1-5; the D gene is possibly TRBD1 (6 bases). The CDR3 has 13 residues. V was clipped by 8 bases and J by 7 bases, with 15 bases between them. DNA of the CDR3: TGTGCCAGCTTGGCACAGGGTCCCCAGCCCCAGCATTTT. Its translation: CASLAQGPQPQHF.

This chain connects TRBV18 to TRBJ1-5; D unresolved. Deletions cut 3 bases from V and 0 bases from J, with 9 bases between. The CDR3 loop spans 15 amino acids. From germline, CDR1 is KGHSH and CDR2 LQKENI. CDR3 residues: CASSPDTNSNQPQHF. In DNA form, the CDR3 reads TGTGCCAGCTCACCCGACACCAATAGCAATCAGCCCCAGCATTTT.

The genes are TRBV6-1 and TRBJ2-2; 15 nucleotides align to TRBD2. From germline, CDR1 is MNHNS and CDR2 SASEGT. Unmatched junction bases numbered 5, after V lost 3 bases and J lost 0 bases. The CDR3 consists of 19 residues. The CDR3 region has the DNA TGTGCCAGCAGTGACCGGGGACTAGCGGGGGGTACGAACACCGGGGAGCTGTTTTTT. This encodes CASSDRGLAGGTNTGELFF.

The V gene is TRBV3-1 (or the pseudogene TRBV3-2), the J gene TRBJ1-1, with D perhaps TRBD1 (6 bases). The germline V gene has CDR1 LGHDT and CDR2 YNNKEL (reference sequence). The ends were cut back, 3 bases at V and 2 bases at J, with 19 bases in the middle. This CDR3 spans 17 amino acids. CDR3: CASSHDRGASFNTEAFF. CDR3 DNA sequence: TGTGCCAGCAGCCACGATCGGGGGGCCTCTTTTAACACTGAAGCTTTCTTT.

This clone was found a few times. The chain links TRBV7-2 to TRBJ2-7, with D possibly matching TRBD1 (6 bases). V was pared by 5 bases and J by 9 bases, with 11 bases between. The CDR3 consists of 11 residues. The germline gives CDR1 SGHTA, CDR2 FQGNSA. The CDR3 DNA is TGTGCCAGCAGCATCCCAGGGGTGCAGTACTTC. This gives the protein CASSIPGVQYF.

The chain has TRBV30 and TRBJ2-5; D may be TRBD2 (6 bases). Deletions cut 6 bases from V and 5 bases from J, with 16 bases between. Germline CDR1 is GTSNPN and CDR2 is SVGIG (reference sequence). This CDR3 region has 13 residues. Here the CDR3 DNA reads TGTGCCTGCGGGACCGCCCGGGGGGAGACCCAGTACTTC. As protein: CACGTARGETQYF.

This clone was picked up one time. The V gene is TRBV7-2, the J gene TRBJ1-5; perhaps TRBD1 as D (6 bases). V was clipped by 3 bases and J by 4 bases, with 13 bases between them. Per the germline V gene, CDR1 is SGHTA and CDR2 is FQGNSA. The CDR3 extends over 15 amino acids. CDR3 loop: CASSFYTGSNQPQHF. CDR3 nucleotides: TGTGCCAGCAGCTTTTACACAGGGTCGAATCAGCCCCAGCATTTT.

The V gene is TRBV6-1, the J gene TRBJ1-1; D remains unclear. Trimming removed 3 bases at V and 6 bases at J, with 14 bases between. The CDR3 totals 14 residues. Germline loops: CDR1 MNHNS, CDR2 SASEGT. The CDR3 DNA reads TGTGCCAGCAGTGAGAGAACGTTTGGAGCTGAAGCTTTCTTT. It encodes CASSERTFGAEAFF.

The gene calls are TRBV30 and TRBJ1-1; maybe TRBD1 (6 bases). Germline values: CDR1 GTSNPN, CDR2 SVGIG (reference sequence). V shed 4 bases and J shed 11 bases, with 17 bases lying between them. The length of the CDR3 is 12 residues. The CDR3: CAWTSQGSTAFF. The CDR3 nucleotides read TGTGCCTGGACCTCACAGGGAAGTACGGCTTTCTTT.

This chain joins TRBV4-1 and TRBJ2-7; D is perhaps TRBD2 (6 bases). The CDR3 runs to 13 residues. CDR1 is MGHRA, CDR2 YSYEKL, per germline. Trimming removed 4 bases at V and 4 bases at J, with 11 bases between. CDR3 nucleotides: TGCGCCAGCAGCCTTGGGGAGGAGTACGAGCAGTACTTC. It specifies CASSLGEEYEQYF.

CDR3 loop: CAISNTTGNRDYGYTF. The CDR3 DNA is TGTGCCATCAGTAATACAACAGGGAATCGGGACTATGGCTACACCTTC. J is TRBJ1-2 and V is TRBV10-3; perhaps TRBD1 as D (6 bases). CDR3 length equals 16 residues. The germline V and J ends were trimmed by 5 bases and 3 bases, with 19 bases remaining between them. Germline loops: CDR1 ENHRY, CDR2 SYGVKD.

In its sample, this clone was seen a few times. The chain combines TRBV4-3 with TRBJ2-7; possible D gene TRBD2, 6 bases. There are 15 residues in the CDR3. CDR1 and CDR2 (germline): LGHNA, YSLEER. Trimming shortened V by 1 base and J by 0 bases, and 10 bases separated the two germline ends. Here the CDR3 DNA reads TGCGCCAGCAGCCAAGGTATAGCGGTCTCCTACGAGCAGTACTTC. Amino acids: CASSQGIAVSYEQYF.

This clone showed up just a few times. The chain couples TRBV12-3 or TRBV12-4 to TRBJ2-4; possibly TRBD1 for D (6 bases). The CDR3 has 12 amino acids. V lost 6 bases, J lost 9 bases, and 12 bases lay in between. The CDR3 reads CASSRQGSIQYF. CDR3 coding DNA: TGTGCCAGCAGCCGCCAGGGGAGCATTCAGTACTTC.